The clone carrying this T cell receptor beta chain was counted only a few times. The antigen is undetermined. This sample was taken from a study of blood T cells in healthy people across ages. A second PCR, run for about 7 to 11 cycles, used a sample-barcoded 5' primer plus a J-beta primer mix. TCRdb re-analysed the 5' RACE reads in MiXCR, keeping a single row per CDR3 protein. The sample shows about 690,000 distinct CDR3 sequences, around two fifths of them seen only once. A minimum of 7 million PBMCs was isolated per sample. The CDR3 has 18 residues. V shed 0 bases and J shed 2 bases, with 17 bases lying between them. The germline gives CDR1 MGHRA, CDR2 YSYEKL. Study-wide findings and caveats: Significant beta diversity loss was already apparent by age approximately 40, declining roughly linearly. Without sorted subsets, naive and antigen-experienced compartments could not be conclusively compared.

The receptor was derived from a man older than 75 in good health. The sequencing input was blood. The V gene is TRBV4-1, the J gene TRBJ2-4; TRBD2 might be the D (7 bases). CDR3 in amino acids: CASSQEGGVGGTKNIQYF. CDR3 in DNA: TGCGCCAGCAGCCAAGAAGGGGGGGTAGGGGGAACCAAAAACATTCAGTACTTC.